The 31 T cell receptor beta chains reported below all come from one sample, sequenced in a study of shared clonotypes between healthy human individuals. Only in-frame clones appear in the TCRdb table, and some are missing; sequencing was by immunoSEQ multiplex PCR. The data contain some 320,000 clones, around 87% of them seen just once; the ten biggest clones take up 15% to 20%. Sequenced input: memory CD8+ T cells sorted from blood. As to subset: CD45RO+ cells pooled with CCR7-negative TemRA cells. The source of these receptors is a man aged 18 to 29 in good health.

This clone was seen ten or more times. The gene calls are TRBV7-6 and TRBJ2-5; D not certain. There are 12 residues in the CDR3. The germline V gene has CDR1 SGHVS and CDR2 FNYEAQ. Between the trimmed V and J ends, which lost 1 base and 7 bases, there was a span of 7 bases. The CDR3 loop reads CASSLEGGTQYF. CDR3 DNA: TGTGCCAGCAGCTTAGAAGGCGGGACCCAGTACTTC.

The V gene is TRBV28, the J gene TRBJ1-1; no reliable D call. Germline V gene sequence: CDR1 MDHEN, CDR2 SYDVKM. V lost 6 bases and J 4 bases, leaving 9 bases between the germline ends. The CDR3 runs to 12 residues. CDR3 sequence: CASSQWGTEAFF. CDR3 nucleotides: TGTGCCAGCAGCCAGTGGGGCACTGAAGCTTTCTTT.

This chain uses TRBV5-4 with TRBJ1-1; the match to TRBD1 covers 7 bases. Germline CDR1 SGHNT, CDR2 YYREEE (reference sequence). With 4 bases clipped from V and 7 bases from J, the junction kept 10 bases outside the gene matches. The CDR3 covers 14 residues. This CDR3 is CASSQYDRVGEAFF. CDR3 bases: TGTGCCAGCAGCCAGTACGACAGGGTGGGTGAAGCTTTCTTT.

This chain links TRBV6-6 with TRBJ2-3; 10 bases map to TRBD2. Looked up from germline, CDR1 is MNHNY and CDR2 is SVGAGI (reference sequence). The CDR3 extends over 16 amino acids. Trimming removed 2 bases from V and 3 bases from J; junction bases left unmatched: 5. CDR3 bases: TGTGCCAGCAGTTACCCGACTAGCGGGTTTACAGATACGCAGTATTTT. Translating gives CASSYPTSGFTDTQYF.

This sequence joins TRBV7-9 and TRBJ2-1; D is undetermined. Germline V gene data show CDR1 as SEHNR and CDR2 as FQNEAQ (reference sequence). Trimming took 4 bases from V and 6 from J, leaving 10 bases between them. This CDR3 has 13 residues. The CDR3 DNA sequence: TGTGCCAGCAGCTGGACCGTTCCCAATGAGCAGTTCTTC. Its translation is CASSWTVPNEQFF.

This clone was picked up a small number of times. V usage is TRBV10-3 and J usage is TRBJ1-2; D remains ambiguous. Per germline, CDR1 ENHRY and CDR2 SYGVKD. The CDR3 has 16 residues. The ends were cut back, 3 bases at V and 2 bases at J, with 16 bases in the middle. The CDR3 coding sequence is TGTGCCATCAGTGAAGGTGGGTCATATAGGAACTATGGCTACACCTTC. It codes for CAISEGGSYRNYGYTF.

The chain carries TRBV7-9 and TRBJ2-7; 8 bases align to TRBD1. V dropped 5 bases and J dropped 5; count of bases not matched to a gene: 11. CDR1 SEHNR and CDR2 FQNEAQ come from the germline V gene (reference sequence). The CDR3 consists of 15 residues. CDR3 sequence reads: CASSHQGADRNEQYF. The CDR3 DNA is TGTGCCAGCAGCCACCAGGGGGCCGACCGGAACGAGCAGTACTTC. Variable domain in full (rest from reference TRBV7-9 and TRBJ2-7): DTGVSQNPRHKITKRGQNVTFRCDPISEHNRLYWYRQTLGQGPEFLTYFQNEAQLEKSRLLSDRFSAERPKGSFSTLEIQRTEQGDSAMYLCASSHQGADRNEQYFGPGTRLTVT.

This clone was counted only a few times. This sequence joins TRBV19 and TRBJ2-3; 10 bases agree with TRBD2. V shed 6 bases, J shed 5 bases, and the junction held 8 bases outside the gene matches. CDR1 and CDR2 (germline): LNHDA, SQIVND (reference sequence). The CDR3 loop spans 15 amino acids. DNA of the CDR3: TGTGCCAGTAGCCCGATCCTAGCGGGAGAAGATACGCAGTATTTT. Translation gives CASSPILAGEDTQYF.

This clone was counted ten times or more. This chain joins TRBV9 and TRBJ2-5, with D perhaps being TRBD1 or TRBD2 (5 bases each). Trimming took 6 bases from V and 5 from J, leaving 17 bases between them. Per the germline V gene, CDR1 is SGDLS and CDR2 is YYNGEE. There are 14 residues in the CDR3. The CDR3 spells CASTPARGGETQYF. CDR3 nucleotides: TGTGCCAGCACCCCCGCGAGGGGCGGGGAGACCCAGTACTTC.

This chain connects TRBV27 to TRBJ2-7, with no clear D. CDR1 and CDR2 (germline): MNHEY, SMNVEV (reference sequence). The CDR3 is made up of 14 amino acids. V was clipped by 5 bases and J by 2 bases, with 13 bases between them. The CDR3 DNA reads TGTGCCAGCAGTCGTCGACACCCGCCCTACGAGCAGTACTTC. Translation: CASSRRHPPYEQYF.

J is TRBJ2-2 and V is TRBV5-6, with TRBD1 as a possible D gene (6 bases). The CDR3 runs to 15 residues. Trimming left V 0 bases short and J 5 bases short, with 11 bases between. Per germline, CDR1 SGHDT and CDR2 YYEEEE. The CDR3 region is CASSLAGALTGELFF. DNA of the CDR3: TGTGCCAGCAGCTTGGCAGGGGCGCTGACCGGGGAGCTGTTTTTT.

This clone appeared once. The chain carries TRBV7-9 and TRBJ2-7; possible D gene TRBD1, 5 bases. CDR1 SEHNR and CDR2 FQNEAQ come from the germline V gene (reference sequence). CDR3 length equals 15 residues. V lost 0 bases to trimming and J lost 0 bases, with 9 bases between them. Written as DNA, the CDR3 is TGTGCCAGCAGCTTAGCGGGGCAGAACTCCTACGAGCAGTACTTC. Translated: CASSLAGQNSYEQYF.

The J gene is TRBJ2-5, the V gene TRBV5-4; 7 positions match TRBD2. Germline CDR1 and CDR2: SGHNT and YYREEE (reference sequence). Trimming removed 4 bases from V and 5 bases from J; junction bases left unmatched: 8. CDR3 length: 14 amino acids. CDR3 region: CASSPRGYSETQYF. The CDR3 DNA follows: TGTGCCAGCAGCCCGCGGGGGTATTCGGAGACCCAGTACTTC.

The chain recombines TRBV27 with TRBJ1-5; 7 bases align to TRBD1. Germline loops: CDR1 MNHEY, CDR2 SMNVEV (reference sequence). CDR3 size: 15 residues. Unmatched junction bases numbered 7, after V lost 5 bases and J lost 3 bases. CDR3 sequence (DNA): TGTGCCAGCAGTCCCATGACAGGGTCCAATCAGCCCCAGCATTTT. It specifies CASSPMTGSNQPQHF.

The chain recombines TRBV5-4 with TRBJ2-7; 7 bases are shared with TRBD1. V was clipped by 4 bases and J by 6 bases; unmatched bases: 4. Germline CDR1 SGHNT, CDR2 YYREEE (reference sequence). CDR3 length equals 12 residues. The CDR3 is CASSHAGGEQYF. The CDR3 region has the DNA TGTGCCAGCAGCCATGCAGGGGGCGAGCAGTACTTC.

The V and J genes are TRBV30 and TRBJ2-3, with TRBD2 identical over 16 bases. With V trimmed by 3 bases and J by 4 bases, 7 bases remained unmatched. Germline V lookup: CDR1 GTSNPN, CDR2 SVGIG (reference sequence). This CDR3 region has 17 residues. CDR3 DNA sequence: TGTGCCTGGAGCGCGGGACTAGCGGGGGGGTCCTCAGATACGCAGTATTTT. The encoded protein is CAWSAGLAGGSSDTQYF.

The CDR3, as DNA: TGTGCCAGCAGCCCAGGGACTTATACGGGCGGCTACACCTTC. Its translation is CASSPGTYTGGYTF. This chain connects TRBV7-2 to TRBJ1-2; maybe TRBD1 (5 bases). CDR3 length: 14 residues. Germline lookup yields CDR1 SGHTA and CDR2 FQGNSA. Trimming left V 5 bases short and J 8 bases short, with 18 bases between.

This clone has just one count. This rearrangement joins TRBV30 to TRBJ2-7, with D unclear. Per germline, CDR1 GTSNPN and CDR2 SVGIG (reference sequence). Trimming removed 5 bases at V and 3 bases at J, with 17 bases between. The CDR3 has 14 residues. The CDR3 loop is CAWGAENLFYEQYF. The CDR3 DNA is TGTGCCTGGGGCGCCGAAAACCTCTTCTACGAGCAGTACTTC.

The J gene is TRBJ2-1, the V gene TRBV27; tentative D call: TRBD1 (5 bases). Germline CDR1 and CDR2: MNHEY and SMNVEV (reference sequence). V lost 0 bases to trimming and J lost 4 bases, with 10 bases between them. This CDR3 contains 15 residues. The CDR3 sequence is CASSLSGQGYNEQFF. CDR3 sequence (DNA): TGTGCCAGCAGTTTATCGGGGCAGGGTTACAATGAGCAGTTCTTC.

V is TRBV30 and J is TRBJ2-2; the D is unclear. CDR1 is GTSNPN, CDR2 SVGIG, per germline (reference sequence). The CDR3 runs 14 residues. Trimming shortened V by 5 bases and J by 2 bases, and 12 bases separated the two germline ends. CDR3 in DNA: TGTGCCTGGCACAACGGGCTTAACACCGGGGAGCTGTTTTTT. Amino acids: CAWHNGLNTGELFF. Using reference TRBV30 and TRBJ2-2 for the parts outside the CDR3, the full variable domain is SQTIHQWPATLVQPVGSPLSLECTVEGTSNPNLYWYRQAAGRGLQLLFYSVGIGQISSEVPQNLSASRPQDRQFILSSKKLLLSDSGFYLCAWHNGLNTGELFFGEGSRLTVL.

CDR3 protein: CSARAGGELFF. Here the CDR3 DNA reads TGCAGTGCTAGAGCAGGAGGGGAGCTGTTTTTT. The V gene is TRBV20-1, the J gene TRBJ2-2; D is unclear. This CDR3 is built from 11 residues. Germline values: CDR1 DFQATT, CDR2 SNEGSKA (reference sequence). V was cut by 1 base and J by 8 bases, with 5 bases left in between.

The CDR3 reads CASSDSPRDNYGYTF. In DNA, the CDR3 is TGTGCCAGCAGTGACTCACCCAGGGATAACTATGGCTACACCTTC. The J gene is TRBJ1-2, the V gene TRBV2; D is perhaps TRBD1 (5 bases). Per the germline V gene, CDR1 is SNHLY and CDR2 is FYNNEI. V shed 3 bases and J shed 1 base, with 12 bases lying between them. The CDR3 loop spans 15 amino acids.

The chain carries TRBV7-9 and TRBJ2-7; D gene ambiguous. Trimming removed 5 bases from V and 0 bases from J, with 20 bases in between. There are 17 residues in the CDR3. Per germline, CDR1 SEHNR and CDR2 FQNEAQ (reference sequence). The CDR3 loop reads CASSENPDRKSSYEQYF. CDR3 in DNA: TGTGCCAGCAGCGAAAACCCTGACCGAAAGAGCTCCTACGAGCAGTACTTC.

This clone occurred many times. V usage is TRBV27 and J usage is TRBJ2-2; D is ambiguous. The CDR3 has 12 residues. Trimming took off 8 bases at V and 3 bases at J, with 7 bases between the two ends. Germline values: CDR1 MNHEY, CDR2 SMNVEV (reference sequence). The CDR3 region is CASGSYTGELFF. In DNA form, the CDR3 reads TGTGCCAGCGGATCATACACCGGGGAGCTGTTTTTT.

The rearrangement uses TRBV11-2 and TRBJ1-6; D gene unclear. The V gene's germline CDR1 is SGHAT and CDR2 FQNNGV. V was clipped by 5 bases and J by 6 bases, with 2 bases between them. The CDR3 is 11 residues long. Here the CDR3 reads CASSPNSPLHF. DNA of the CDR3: TGTGCCAGCAGCCCTAATTCACCCCTCCACTTT.

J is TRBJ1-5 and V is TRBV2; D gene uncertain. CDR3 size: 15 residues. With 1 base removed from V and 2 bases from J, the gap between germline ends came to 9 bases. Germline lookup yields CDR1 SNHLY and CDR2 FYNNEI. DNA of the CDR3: TGTGCCAGCAGTGAAGGAGGCAGCCGCAATCAGCCCCAGCATTTT. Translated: CASSEGGSRNQPQHF.

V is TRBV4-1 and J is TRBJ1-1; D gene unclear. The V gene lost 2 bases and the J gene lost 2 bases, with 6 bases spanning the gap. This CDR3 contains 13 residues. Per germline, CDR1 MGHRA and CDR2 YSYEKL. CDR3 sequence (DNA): TGCGCCAGCAGCCAACGGGCCAACACTGAAGCTTTCTTT. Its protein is CASSQRANTEAFF.

The CDR3 DNA is TGTGCCAGCAGTTACTTGCGAAAGTGGGGGTGCGAAGCTTTCTTT. Its translation is CASSYLRKWGCEAFF. The rearrangement links TRBV6-6 to TRBJ1-1, with a weak D call TRBD1 (5 bases). The V gene lost 1 base and the J gene lost 8 bases, with 17 bases spanning the gap. Germline CDR1 is MNHNY and CDR2 is SVGAGI (reference sequence). The CDR3 spans 15 residues.

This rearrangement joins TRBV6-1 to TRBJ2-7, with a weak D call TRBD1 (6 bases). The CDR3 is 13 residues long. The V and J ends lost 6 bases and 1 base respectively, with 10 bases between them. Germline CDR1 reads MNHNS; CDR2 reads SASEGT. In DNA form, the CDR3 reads TGTGCCAGCAGCCCCAGGGGTTCCTACGAGCAGTACTTC. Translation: CASSPRGSYEQYF.

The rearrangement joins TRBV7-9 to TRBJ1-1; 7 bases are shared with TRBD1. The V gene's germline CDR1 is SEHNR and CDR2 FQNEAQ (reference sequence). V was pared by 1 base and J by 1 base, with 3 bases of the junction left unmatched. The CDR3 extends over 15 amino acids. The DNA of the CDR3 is TGTGCCAGCAGCTTAGTGTCAGGGGGGAACACTGAAGCTTTCTTT. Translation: CASSLVSGGNTEAFF.

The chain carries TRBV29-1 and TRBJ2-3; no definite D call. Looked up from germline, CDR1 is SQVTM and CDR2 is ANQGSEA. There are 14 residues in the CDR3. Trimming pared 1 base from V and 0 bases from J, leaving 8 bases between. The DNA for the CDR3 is TGCAGCGTTGAAGGCACCATTAGCACAGATACGCAGTATTTT. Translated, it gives CSVEGTISTDTQYF.